This TCR beta chain was captured in a study of shared clonotypes between healthy human individuals. Study findings and constraints: Compared with memory subsets, naive subsets generally had larger estimated richness.

Notes on this clone: Antigen specificity is unknown.

CD4+ cell separation produced CD45RA+ naive and CD45RA-negative memory subsets. Germline values: CDR1 SGDLS, CDR2 YYNGEE. The ends lost 0 bases at V and 1 base at J; junction bases unmatched: 10. The CDR3 covers 18 residues. Data came from immunoSEQ multiplex PCR; TCRdb stores just in-frame clones and leaves some out. The sample includes hundreds of thousands of clones, 60% to 80% of them seen just once. The sequenced sample consisted of memory CD4+ T cells sorted from blood. Subset denoted: CD45RA-negative fraction. This TCR was sampled from a woman aged 25 to 39 in good health. The V call is TRBV9, the J call TRBJ2-7; 10 bases line up with TRBD1. CDR3 sequence: CASSVASGTGDESYEQYF. CDR3 DNA: TGTGCCAGCAGCGTAGCTTCCGGGACAGGGGACGAGTCCTACGAGCAGTACTTC. The full variable domain, with the rest looked up from reference TRBV9 and TRBJ2-7, is DSGVTQTPKHLITATGQRVTLRCSPRSGDLSVYWYQQSLDQGLQFLIQYYNGEERAKGNILERFSAQQFPDLHSELNLSSLELGDSALYFCASSVASGTGDESYEQYFGPGTRLTVT.